These 20 T cell receptor beta chains originate from one sample sequenced in a study of T cell repertoires in cytomegalovirus infection (dated by TCRdb to about 2019). Sequencing was carried out with an Illumina HiSeq 1500. TCRdb redid the processing of the public reads, applying fastp at Q25 and MiXCR, and retained in-frame beta chains. Identical CDR3 proteins give one entry, which carries the most common genes and DNA. The sample table lists 65,000 to 95,000 distinct CDR3 sequences, 3.7% of them with a count of one. In total, the top ten clones hold approximately 4.6% of the sample. The sample comprised PBMCs. The receptors here all came from a human donor in good health (CMV status not recorded). Some clones in this sample may be carry-over from other donors' samples.

This clonotype was seen ten or more times. The chain couples TRBV6-2 or TRBV6-3 to TRBJ2-1; D perhaps matches TRBD2 (6 bases). Germline values: CDR1 MNHEY, CDR2 SVGEGT. V shed 2 bases and J shed 0 bases, with 8 bases lying between them. The CDR3 is 15 residues long. This CDR3 reads CASSYDGSSYNEQFF. CDR3 bases: TGTGCCAGCAGTTACGACGGGAGCTCCTACAATGAGCAGTTCTTC.

This clonotype was observed at least ten times. The chain recombines TRBV28 with TRBJ1-5; D not resolved. Trimming removed 2 bases from V and 5 bases from J, with 13 bases in between. Looked up from germline, CDR1 is MDHEN and CDR2 is SYDVKM. The CDR3 contains 15 residues. CDR3 in amino acids: CASSLRTSGYQPQHF. DNA for the CDR3: TGTGCCAGCAGTTTACGGACGAGTGGTTATCAGCCCCAGCATTTT.

The table lists this clonotype with many counts. This rearrangement joins TRBV6-2 or TRBV6-3 to TRBJ1-1, with 11 positions matching TRBD1. Germline V lookup: CDR1 MNHEY, CDR2 SVGEGT. V lost 4 bases, J lost 5 bases, and 9 bases stayed unmatched. The CDR3 runs to 16 residues. CDR3 sequence reads: CASSSRPGQGVTEAFF. In DNA, the CDR3 is TGTGCCAGCAGTTCCCGTCCGGGACAGGGGGTGACTGAAGCTTTCTTT.

This chain links TRBV6-6 with TRBJ2-1, with 10 bases that match TRBD2. V dropped 6 bases and J dropped 4; count of bases not matched to a gene: 9. This CDR3 is built from 16 residues. CDR1 MNHNY and CDR2 SVGAGI come from the germline V gene (reference sequence). This CDR3 reads CASSGLAVQLYNEQFF. The DNA for the CDR3 is TGTGCCAGCAGCGGACTAGCGGTACAATTATACAATGAGCAGTTCTTC.

This clonotype was counted many times. V usage is TRBV13 and J usage is TRBJ2-6; D call uncertain. V was pared by 2 bases and J by 0 bases, with 5 bases between. This CDR3 region has 15 residues. CDR1 and CDR2 (germline): PRHDT, FYEKMQ (reference sequence). In nucleotides, the CDR3 is TGTGCCAGCAGCTTAAGAGACTCTGGGGCCAACGTCCTGACTTTC. Translated, it gives CASSLRDSGANVLTF.

There are many counts of this clonotype. This sequence joins TRBV7-2 and TRBJ1-1; D is possibly TRBD1 (5 bases). CDR1 and CDR2 (germline): SGHTA, FQGNSA. This CDR3 region has 15 residues. The ends were cut back, 5 bases at V and 5 bases at J, with 18 bases in the middle. The CDR3 DNA follows: TGTGCCAGCAGCCCCGGGGCCCCGCGGGGAACTGAAGCTTTCTTT. Its translation: CASSPGAPRGTEAFF.

This clonotype was seen repeatedly, ten times or more. The chain employs TRBV6-1 and TRBJ2-3, with D tentatively TRBD1 (5 bases). Germline V gene data show CDR1 as MNHNS and CDR2 as SASEGT. The CDR3 runs 13 residues. Trimming removed 5 bases from V and 3 bases from J, with 9 bases in between. The CDR3 is CASSPPGTDTQYF. For the CDR3, the DNA is TGTGCCAGCAGTCCCCCAGGGACAGATACGCAGTATTTT.

This clonotype was counted many times. J is TRBJ2-7 and V is TRBV12-3 or TRBV12-4; perhaps TRBD2 as D (6 bases). V lost 1 base and J 5 bases, leaving 15 bases between the germline ends. CDR3 length: 15 amino acids. CDR3 in DNA: TGTGCCAGCAGTTTAGGTCTAGGGGAGGCGGACGAGCAGTACTTC. It codes for CASSLGLGEADEQYF.

The table lists this clonotype with many counts. CDR3 amino acids: CASSSQVGTEAFF. CDR3 nucleotides: TGTGCCAGTAGCTCCCAAGTCGGGACTGAAGCTTTCTTT. The chain is built from TRBV19 and TRBJ1-1; D is undetermined. The V end lost 6 bases, the J end lost 5 bases, and 13 bases lay between the germline ends. This CDR3 spans 13 amino acids. The germline V gene has CDR1 LNHDA and CDR2 SQIVND (reference sequence).

This chain links TRBV7-2 with TRBJ2-2, with TRBD2 identical over 7 bases. This CDR3 region has 15 residues. Germline V gene sequence: CDR1 SGHTA, CDR2 FQGNSA. J lost 4 bases, V lost 5 bases, and 7 bases had no gene match. The CDR3 here is CASSPESGTTGELFF. CDR3 coding DNA: TGTGCCAGCAGCCCAGAAAGCGGGACCACCGGGGAGCTGTTTTTT. The variable domain in full, with the rest retrieved from reference TRBV7-2 and TRBJ2-2, is GAGVSQSPSNKVTEKGKDVELRCDPISGHTALYWYRQSLGQGLEFLIYFQGNSAPDKSGLPSDRFSAERTGGSVSTLTIQRTQQEDSAVYLCASSPESGTTGELFFGEGSRLTVL.

This clonotype was counted ten times or more. The CDR3 coding sequence is TGTGCCAGCAGCTTAGAAAGGGACAGTGGTGTTGGCTACACCTTC. Translated, it gives CASSLERDSGVGYTF. The V and J genes are TRBV7-2 and TRBJ1-2, with TRBD1 matching 7 bases. CDR3 length: 15 amino acids. Germline loops: CDR1 SGHTA, CDR2 FQGNSA. V trimming: 1 base; J trimming: 7 bases; junction bases outside the gene matches: 9.

This clonotype has a count of ten or more. The J gene is TRBJ2-3, the V gene TRBV18; TRBD2 aligns across 11 bases. Germline V lookup: CDR1 KGHSH, CDR2 LQKENI. V was clipped by 3 bases and J by 2 bases; unmatched bases: 13. The CDR3 has 19 amino acids. The CDR3 reads CASSPLPASGGTLTDTQYF. CDR3 nucleotide sequence: TGTGCCAGCTCACCGTTACCAGCTAGCGGGGGGACCCTCACAGATACGCAGTATTTT.

There are a few counts of this clonotype. The chain joins TRBV27 to TRBJ1-1; D gene uncertain. Germline CDR1 MNHEY, CDR2 SMNVEV (reference sequence). The V gene lost 6 bases and the J gene lost 6 bases, with 11 bases spanning the gap. This CDR3 comprises 12 residues. The CDR3 sequence is CASRGSYSEAFF. CDR3 coding DNA: TGTGCCAGCAGGGGAAGTTACTCTGAAGCTTTCTTT.

This clonotype showed up many times. The chain uses TRBV28 and TRBJ2-5; D is undetermined. The V end was cut by 2 bases, the J end by 5 bases, with 9 bases between. This CDR3 has 13 residues. Germline CDR1 is MDHEN and CDR2 is SYDVKM. CDR3 bases: TGTGCCAGCAGTTTAGAAGCAACCGAGACCCAGTACTTC. Translating it yields CASSLEATETQYF. The variable domain in full, with the rest retrieved from reference TRBV28 and TRBJ2-5, is DVKVTQSSRYLVKRTGEKVFLECVQDMDHENMFWYRQDPGLGLRLIYFSYDVKMKEKGDIPEGYSVSREKKERFSLILESASTNQTSMYLCASSLEATETQYFGPGTRLLVL.

Ten or more counts support this clonotype. This chain uses TRBV7-2 with TRBJ1-1; 9 bases agree with TRBD1. Germline trimming cut 4 bases from V and 7 bases from J; bases unmatched to any gene: 7. The germline V gene encodes CDR1 SGHTA and CDR2 FQGNSA. The CDR3 is 14 residues long. Here the CDR3 DNA reads TGTGCCAGCAGCTCTACAGGGGGCCGGGGTGAAGCTTTCTTT. Translated, it gives CASSSTGGRGEAFF.

This clonotype counts as medium-sized (0.01 to 0.1%). The chain couples TRBV7-2 to TRBJ1-1; 9 nucleotides line up with TRBD1. Per germline, CDR1 SGHTA and CDR2 FQGNSA. The CDR3 length is 14 residues. J was trimmed by 3 bases and V by 6 bases; bases with no gene match: 5. CDR3 residues: CASRDRDRDTEAFF. CDR3 in DNA: TGTGCCAGCAGGGACCGGGACAGGGACACTGAAGCTTTCTTT.

This clonotype was picked up many times. The chain links TRBV11-2 to TRBJ1-1; D gene unclear. Germline values: CDR1 SGHAT, CDR2 FQNNGV. The CDR3 totals 13 residues. V lost 3 bases and J 3 bases, leaving 8 bases between the germline ends. The CDR3 reads CASSLTRDTEAFF. The CDR3 bases are TGTGCCAGCAGCTTGACCCGGGACACTGAAGCTTTCTTT.

This clonotype came up many times. This chain joins TRBV23-1 and TRBJ1-2; 10 positions agree with TRBD1. TRBV23-1 falls under the ORF class, with uncertain function. This CDR3 region has 13 residues. The ends lost 8 bases at V and 2 bases at J; junction bases unmatched: 2. CDR3 protein: CASLGQGNYGYTF. Written as DNA, the CDR3 is TGCGCCAGCTTGGGACAGGGGAACTATGGCTACACCTTC.

This clonotype was picked up many times. The V gene is TRBV7-9, the J gene TRBJ2-7; no clear D. The germline V gene encodes CDR1 SEHNR and CDR2 FQNEAQ (reference sequence). The CDR3 sequence is 13 residues long. V was shortened by 5 bases and J by 4 bases, with 12 bases between the two germline ends. The CDR3 sequence: CASSPMLSYEQYF. The CDR3 DNA reads as TGTGCCAGCAGCCCCATGTTGAGTTACGAGCAGTACTTC.

Many counts were recorded for this clonotype. The chain employs TRBV11-3 and TRBJ2-1, with D unresolved. In germline, CDR1 is SGHNT, CDR2 YENEEA. The CDR3 has 13 amino acids. Trimming pared 3 bases from V and 5 bases from J, leaving 8 bases between. The CDR3 DNA sequence: TGTGCCAGCAGCTTGAACACAGACAATGAGCAGTTCTTC. It codes for CASSLNTDNEQFF.